This T cell receptor beta chain was recorded in a study of vaccination effects on CD4 cells after COVID-19. Germline lookup yields CDR1 SGHVS and CDR2 FNYEAQ. Trimming at V came to 5 bases and at J to 3 bases, leaving 5 bases not matched to a gene. The CDR3 covers 15 residues. Clones were sequenced by immunoSEQ multiplex PCR, and TCRdb holds only the in-frame ones, with some missing. This sample has fewer than 30,000 clones; 70% to 75% occur once, and the top ten carry 7.8%. Points on this clone: Its antigen remains unidentified.

Antigen-specific CD4+ T cells expanded by the ViraFEST assay with viral peptide pools were then sequenced. The culture ran for nine to ten days, and then CD4+ T cells were isolated. Participants got two doses of BNT162b2 or mRNA-1273 vaccine. Wells of two million PBMC each were grown with about 9.8 IU/ml IL-2 and approximately 9.6 ug/ml peptides. The chain uses TRBV7-6 and TRBJ2-3; TRBD2 agrees at 10 bases. The input for sequencing was CD4+ T cells from PBMCs cultured with SARS-CoV-2 spike peptides, taken after COVID-19 vaccination. The source is a human donor who received a COVID-19 vaccine. CDR3 sequence: CASSPLAGETDTQYF. DNA of the CDR3: TGTGCCAGCAGCCCGCTAGCGGGAGAAACAGATACGCAGTATTTT.